These 3 T cell receptor beta chains came from one sample sequenced in a study of identical twins. Each CDR3 protein gets one entry after TCRdb re-called the 5' RACE reads with MiXCR. Of 550,000 to 700,000 distinct CDR3 sequences in the sample, more than 9% were seen once. The data also belong to a second study, concerning yellow fever vaccine responses in identical twins.

The specimen was PBMCs. Receptors originate from a woman aged 18-30 years in good health.

The chain carries TRBV6-2 or TRBV6-3 and TRBJ2-1; unclear D gene. Trimming removed 0 bases at V and 7 bases at J, with 22 bases between. The CDR3 is made up of 18 amino acids. Germline V gene lookup returns CDR1 MNHEY and CDR2 SVGEGT. The chain's CDR3 is CASSYSSKELGKGNEQFF. The CDR3 DNA reads TGTGCCAGCAGTTACTCGAGCAAGGAGTTAGGGAAGGGAAATGAGCAGTTCTTC.

The table lists this clonotype with many counts. J is TRBJ1-4 and V is TRBV5-1; possible D gene TRBD1, 5 bases. The CDR3 totals 15 residues. Trimming left V 0 bases short and J 7 bases short, with 13 bases between. Germline assignment: CDR1 SGHRS and CDR2 YFSETQ. Here the CDR3 DNA reads TGCGCCAGCAGCTTGGTTGGGGGGAGCGGTGAAAAACTGTTTTTT. Residues: CASSLVGGSGEKLFF.

J is TRBJ2-7 and V is TRBV11-2, with 9 bases identical to TRBD2. Germline lookup yields CDR1 SGHAT and CDR2 FQNNGV. Trimming took 2 bases from V and 4 from J; bases not matched to a gene: 15. The CDR3 loop spans 18 amino acids. CDR3 bases: TGTGCCAGCAGCTTATTGCCCGGGGGAGCGGGAGGAAAATACGAGCAGTACTTC. Its translation is CASSLLPGGAGGKYEQYF. Using reference TRBV11-2 and TRBJ2-7 for the parts outside the CDR3, the full variable domain is EAGVAQSPRYKIIEKRQSVAFWCNPISGHATLYWYQQILGQGPKLLIQFQNNGVVDDSQLPKDRFSAERLKGVDSTLKIQPAKLEDSAVYLCASSLLPGGAGGKYEQYFGPGTRLTVT.